This entry is about one T cell receptor beta chain. As yet, its antigen is unknown. Alongside a J-beta primer mix, a sample-barcoded 5' primer served in a second PCR lasting roughly 6 to 12 cycles. Through a template-switch adaptor with 12 random nucleotides, each cDNA molecule received a tag. TCRdb reprocessed the 5' RACE reads with MiXCR, giving one entry per CDR3 protein. Of around 780,000 distinct CDR3 sequences listed, 20% to 30% are singletons. This sample stems from a study of blood T cells in healthy people across ages. Findings and caveats of the study: A roughly linear fall in TCR beta diversity per million T cells was seen with increasing age.

Total RNA amounts of at least 5 micrograms were extracted per sample. This same sample was also part of a study on T cells of mothers and their children.

The sample comprised blood. This receptor was taken from a boy younger than 18 in good health.

CDR3 nucleotide sequence: TGTGCCAGCAGCTTTGACGGGACAGGGGGCGGAGAGACCCAGTACTTC. Residues: CASSFDGTGGGETQYF. The chain is built from TRBV7-3 and TRBJ2-5; 12 nucleotides match TRBD1. CDR1 and CDR2 (germline): SGHTA, FQGTGA. CDR3 length: 16 amino acids. Trimming cost V 3 bases and J 4 bases; bases outside gene matches: 6. Complete variable domain (other parts from reference TRBV7-3 and TRBJ2-5): GAGVSQTPSNKVTEKGKYVELRCDPISGHTALYWYRQSLGQGPEFLIYFQGTGAADDSGLPNDRFFAVRPEGSVSTLKIQRTERGDSAVYLCASSFDGTGGGETQYFGPGTRLLVL.